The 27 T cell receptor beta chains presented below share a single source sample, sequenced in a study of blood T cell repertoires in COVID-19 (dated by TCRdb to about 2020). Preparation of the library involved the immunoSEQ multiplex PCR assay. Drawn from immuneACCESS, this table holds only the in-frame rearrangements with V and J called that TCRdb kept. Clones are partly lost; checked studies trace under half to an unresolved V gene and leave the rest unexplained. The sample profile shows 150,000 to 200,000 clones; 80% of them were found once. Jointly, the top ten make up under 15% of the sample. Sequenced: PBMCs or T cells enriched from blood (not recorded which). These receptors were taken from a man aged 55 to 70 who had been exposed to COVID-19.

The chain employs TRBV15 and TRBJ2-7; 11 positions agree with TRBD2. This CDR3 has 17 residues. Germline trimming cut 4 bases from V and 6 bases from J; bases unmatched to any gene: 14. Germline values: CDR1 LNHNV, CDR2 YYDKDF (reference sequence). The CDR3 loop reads CATSKVLAGGPEGEQYF. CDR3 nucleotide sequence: TGTGCCACCAGCAAAGTATTAGCGGGAGGGCCAGAAGGCGAGCAGTACTTC.

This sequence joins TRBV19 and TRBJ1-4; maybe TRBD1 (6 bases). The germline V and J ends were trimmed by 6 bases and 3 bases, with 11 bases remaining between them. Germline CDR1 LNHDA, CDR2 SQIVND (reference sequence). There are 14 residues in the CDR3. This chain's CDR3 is CASSLQGSNEKLFF. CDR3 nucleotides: TGTGCCAGTAGCTTACAGGGATCTAATGAAAAACTGTTTTTT.

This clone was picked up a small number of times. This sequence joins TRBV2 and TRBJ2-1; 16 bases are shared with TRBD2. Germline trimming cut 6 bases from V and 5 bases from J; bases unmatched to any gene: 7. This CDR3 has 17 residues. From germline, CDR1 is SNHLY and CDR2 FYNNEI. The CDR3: CASRGLAGGVGHNEQFF. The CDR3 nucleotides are TGTGCCAGCAGGGGACTAGCGGGAGGGGTTGGGCACAATGAGCAGTTCTTC.

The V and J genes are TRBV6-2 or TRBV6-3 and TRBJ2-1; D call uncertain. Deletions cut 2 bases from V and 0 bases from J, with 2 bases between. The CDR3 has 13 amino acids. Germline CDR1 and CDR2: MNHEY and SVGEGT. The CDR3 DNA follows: TGTGCCAGCAGTTACCTCTCCTACAATGAGCAGTTCTTC. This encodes CASSYLSYNEQFF.

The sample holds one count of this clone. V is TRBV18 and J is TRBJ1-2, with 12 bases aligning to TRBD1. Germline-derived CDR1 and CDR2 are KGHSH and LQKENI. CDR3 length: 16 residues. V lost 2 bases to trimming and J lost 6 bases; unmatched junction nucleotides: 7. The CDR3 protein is CASSPSLGQGADGYTF. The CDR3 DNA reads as TGTGCCAGCTCACCAAGTCTGGGACAGGGGGCCGATGGCTACACCTTC.

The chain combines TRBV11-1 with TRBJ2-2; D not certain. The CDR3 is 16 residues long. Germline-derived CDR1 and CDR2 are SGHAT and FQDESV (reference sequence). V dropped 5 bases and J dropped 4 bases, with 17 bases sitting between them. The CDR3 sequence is CASSPRTRRLTGELFF. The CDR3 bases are TGTGCCAGCAGCCCCAGAACCCGAAGACTCACCGGGGAGCTGTTTTTT.

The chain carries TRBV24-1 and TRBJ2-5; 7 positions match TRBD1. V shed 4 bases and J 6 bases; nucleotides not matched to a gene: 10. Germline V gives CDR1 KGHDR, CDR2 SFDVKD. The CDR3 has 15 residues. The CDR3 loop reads CATSDSTGSGKTQYF. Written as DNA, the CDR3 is TGTGCCACCAGTGACTCGACAGGGAGCGGAAAGACCCAGTACTTC.

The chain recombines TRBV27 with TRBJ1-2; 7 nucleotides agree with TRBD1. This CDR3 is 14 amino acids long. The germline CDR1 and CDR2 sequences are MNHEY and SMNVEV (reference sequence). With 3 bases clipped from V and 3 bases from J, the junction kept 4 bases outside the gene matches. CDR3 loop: CASSLRGRDYGYTF. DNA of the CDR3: TGTGCCAGCAGTTTGAGGGGGCGAGACTATGGCTACACCTTC.

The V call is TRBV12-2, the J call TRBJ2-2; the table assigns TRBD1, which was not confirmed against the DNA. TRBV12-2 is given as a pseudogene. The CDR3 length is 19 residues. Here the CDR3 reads CASRQSGRQGVGCTGELFF. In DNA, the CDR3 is TGTGCAAGTCGCCAAAGCGGGCGCCAGGGGGTAGGTTGCACCGGGGAGCTGTTTTTT.

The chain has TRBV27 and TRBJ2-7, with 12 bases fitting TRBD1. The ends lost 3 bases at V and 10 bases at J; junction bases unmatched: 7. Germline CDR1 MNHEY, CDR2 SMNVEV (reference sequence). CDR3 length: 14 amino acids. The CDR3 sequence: CASSLVGTGGEQYF. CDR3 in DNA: TGTGCCAGCAGTTTGGTCGGGACAGGGGGCGAACAGTACTTC.

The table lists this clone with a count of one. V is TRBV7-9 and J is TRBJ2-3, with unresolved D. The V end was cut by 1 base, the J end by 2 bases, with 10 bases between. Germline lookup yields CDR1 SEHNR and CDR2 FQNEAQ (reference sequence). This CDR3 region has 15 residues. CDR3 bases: TGTGCCAGCAGCTTAGGTGGCGGAATCACAGATACGCAGTATTTT. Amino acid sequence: CASSLGGGITDTQYF.

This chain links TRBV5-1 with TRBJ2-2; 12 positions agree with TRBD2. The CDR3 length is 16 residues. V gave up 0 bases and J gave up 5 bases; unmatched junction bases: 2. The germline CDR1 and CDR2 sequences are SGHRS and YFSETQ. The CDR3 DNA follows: TGCGCCAGCAGCTTGGCCGGGACTAGCGGGACCGGGGAGCTGTTTTTT. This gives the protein CASSLAGTSGTGELFF.

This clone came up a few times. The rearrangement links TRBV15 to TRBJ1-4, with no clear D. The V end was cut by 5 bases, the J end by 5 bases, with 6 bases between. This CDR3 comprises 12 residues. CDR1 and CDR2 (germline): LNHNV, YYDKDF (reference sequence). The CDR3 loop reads CATSVLNEKLFF. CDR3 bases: TGTGCCACCAGCGTCCTAAATGAAAAACTGTTTTTT.

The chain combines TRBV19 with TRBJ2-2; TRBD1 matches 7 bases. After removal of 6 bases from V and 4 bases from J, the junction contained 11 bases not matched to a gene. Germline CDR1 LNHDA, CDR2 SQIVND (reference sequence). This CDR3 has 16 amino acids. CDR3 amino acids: CASRSKEGGSTGELFF. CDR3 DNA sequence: TGTGCCAGTAGGAGTAAAGAAGGGGGCTCCACCGGGGAGCTGTTTTTT.

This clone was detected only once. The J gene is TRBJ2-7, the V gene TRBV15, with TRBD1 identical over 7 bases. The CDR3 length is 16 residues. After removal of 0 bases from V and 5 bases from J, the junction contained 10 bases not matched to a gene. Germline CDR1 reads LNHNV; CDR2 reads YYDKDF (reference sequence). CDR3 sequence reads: CATSRDSRGQGDEQYF. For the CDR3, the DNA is TGTGCCACCAGCAGAGATAGTAGGGGTCAGGGGGACGAGCAGTACTTC. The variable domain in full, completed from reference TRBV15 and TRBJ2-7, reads DAMVIQNPRYQVTQFGKPVTLSCSQTLNHNVMYWYQQKSSQAPKLLFHYYDKDFNNEADTPDNFQSRRPNTSFCFLDIRSPGLGDTAMYLCATSRDSRGQGDEQYFGPGTRLTVT.

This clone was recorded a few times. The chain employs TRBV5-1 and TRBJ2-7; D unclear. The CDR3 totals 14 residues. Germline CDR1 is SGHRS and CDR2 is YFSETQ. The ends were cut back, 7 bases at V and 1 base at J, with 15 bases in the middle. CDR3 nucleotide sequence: TGCGCCAGCTCTAATCAGGAATCATCCTACGAGCAGTACTTC. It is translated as CASSNQESSYEQYF.

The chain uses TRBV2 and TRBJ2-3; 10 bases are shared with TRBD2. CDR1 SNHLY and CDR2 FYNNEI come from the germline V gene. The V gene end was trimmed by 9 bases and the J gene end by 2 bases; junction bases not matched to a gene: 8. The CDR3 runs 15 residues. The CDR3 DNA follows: TGTGCCAGTACCATTAGCGGGAGGATCACAGATACGCAGTATTTT. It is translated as CASTISGRITDTQYF. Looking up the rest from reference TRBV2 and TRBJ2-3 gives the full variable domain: EPEVTQTPSHQVTQMGQEVILRCVPISNHLYFYWYRQILGQKVEFLVSFYNNEISEKSEIFDDQFSVERPDGSNFTLKIRSTKLEDSAMYFCASTISGRITDTQYFGPGTRLTVL.

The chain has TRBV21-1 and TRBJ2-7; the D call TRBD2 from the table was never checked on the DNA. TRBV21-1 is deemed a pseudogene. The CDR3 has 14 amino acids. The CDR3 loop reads CASSKVGGSYEQYF. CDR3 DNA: TGTGCCAGCAGCAAAGTCGGGGGTTCCTACGAGCAGTACTTC.

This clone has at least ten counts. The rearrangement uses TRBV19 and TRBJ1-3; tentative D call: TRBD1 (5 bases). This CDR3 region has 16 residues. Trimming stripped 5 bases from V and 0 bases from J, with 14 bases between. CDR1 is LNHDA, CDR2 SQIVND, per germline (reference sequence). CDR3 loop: CASSPRGLHSGNTIYF. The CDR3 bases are TGTGCCAGTAGTCCGAGGGGACTCCACTCTGGAAACACCATATATTTT.

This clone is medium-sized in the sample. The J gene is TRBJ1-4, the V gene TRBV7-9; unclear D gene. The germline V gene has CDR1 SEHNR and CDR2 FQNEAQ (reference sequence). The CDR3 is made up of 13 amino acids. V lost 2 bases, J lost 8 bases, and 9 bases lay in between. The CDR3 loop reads CASSLYGGEKLFF. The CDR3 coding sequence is TGTGCCAGCAGCTTATACGGCGGCGAAAAACTGTTTTTT.

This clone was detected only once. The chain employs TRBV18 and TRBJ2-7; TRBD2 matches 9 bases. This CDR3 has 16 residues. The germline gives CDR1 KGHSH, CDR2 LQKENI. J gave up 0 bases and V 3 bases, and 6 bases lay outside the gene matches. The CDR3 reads CASSPRLADPSYEQYF. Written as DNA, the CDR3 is TGTGCCAGCTCACCTCGACTAGCGGACCCCTCCTACGAGCAGTACTTC.

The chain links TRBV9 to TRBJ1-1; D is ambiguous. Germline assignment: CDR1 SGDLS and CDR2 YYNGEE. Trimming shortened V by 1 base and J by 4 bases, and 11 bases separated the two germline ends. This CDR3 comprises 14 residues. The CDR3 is CASSVNPGSTEAFF. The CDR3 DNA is TGTGCCAGCAGCGTAAACCCAGGCAGCACTGAAGCTTTCTTT.

CDR3 in DNA: TGTGCCAGCAGCTCTGTAGCGGGAGTCGTTGGCAATGAGCAGTTCTTC. Amino acids: CASSSVAGVVGNEQFF. The chain carries TRBV7-9 and TRBJ2-1; TRBD2 agrees at 9 bases. V trimming: 4 bases; J trimming: 6 bases; junction bases outside the gene matches: 10. Germline assignment: CDR1 SEHNR and CDR2 FQNEAQ (reference sequence). The CDR3 has 16 amino acids.

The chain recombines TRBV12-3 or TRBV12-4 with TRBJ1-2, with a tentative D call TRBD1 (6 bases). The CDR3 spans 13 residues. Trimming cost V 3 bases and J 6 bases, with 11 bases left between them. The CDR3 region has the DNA TGTGCCAGCAGTTTGGGGGGGCTGGATGGCTACACCTTC. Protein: CASSLGGLDGYTF.

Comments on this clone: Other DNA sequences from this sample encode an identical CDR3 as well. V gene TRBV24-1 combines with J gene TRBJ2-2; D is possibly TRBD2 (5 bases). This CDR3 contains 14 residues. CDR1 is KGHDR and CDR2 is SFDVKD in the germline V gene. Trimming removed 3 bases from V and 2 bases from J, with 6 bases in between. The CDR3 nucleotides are TGTGCCACCAGTGATCGGGGAAACACCGGGGAGCTGTTTTTT. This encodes CATSDRGNTGELFF.

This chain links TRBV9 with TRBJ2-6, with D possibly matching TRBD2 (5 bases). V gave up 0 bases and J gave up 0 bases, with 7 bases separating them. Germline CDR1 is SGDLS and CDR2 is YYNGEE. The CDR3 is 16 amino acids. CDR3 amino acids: CASSVGRGSGANVLTF. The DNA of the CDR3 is TGTGCCAGCAGCGTAGGTCGGGGCTCTGGGGCCAACGTCCTGACTTTC.

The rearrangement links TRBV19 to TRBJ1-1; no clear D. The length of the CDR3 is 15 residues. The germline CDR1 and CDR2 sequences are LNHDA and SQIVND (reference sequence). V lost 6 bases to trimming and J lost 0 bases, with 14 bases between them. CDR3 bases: TGTGCCAGTAGGGTGAACAGAGACATGAACACTGAAGCTTTCTTT. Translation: CASRVNRDMNTEAFF.